The clone carrying this T cell receptor beta chain came up many times. Its target is not known. The source of the sample is a study of T cells in Graves' hyperthyroidism and ophthalmopathy. Study conclusions and caveats: Researchers found most expanded thyroid clonotypes above 0.001 in blood as well.

It was RNA transcripts that yielded the amplified TCR beta CDR3 regions. RT-PCR in the first round (using the HTBI primer set) targeted the TCR CDR3. Via MiXCR, TCRdb re-called the multiplex PCR reads, giving one row per CDR3 protein. Among 350,000 to 450,000 distinct CDR3 sequences, approximately 15% were seen once, and the ten largest hold roughly 9.6%. V lost 5 bases and J 4 bases, leaving 12 bases between the germline ends. The CDR3 runs 15 residues. Germline CDR1 reads PRHDT; CDR2 reads FYEKMQ (reference sequence). Newly diagnosed hyperthyroidism patients aged 18 to 65 years had disease lasting under 2 months.

This TCR came from an older woman with Graves' hyperthyroidism. The rearrangement joins TRBV13 to TRBJ2-6; the D is unclear. The specimen was blood. CDR3 nucleotide sequence: TGTGCCAGCAGCCGCCCCCGAGCCGGGGCCAACGTCCTGACTTTC. Protein sequence: CASSRPRAGANVLTF.